A single sample is the source of the 9 T cell receptor beta chains below, sequenced in a study of blood T cell repertoires in COVID-19. Profiling relied on immunoSEQ multiplex PCR, and the TCRdb table lists in-frame clones only, not all of them. This table has approximately 450,000 clones, around 89% appearing once. The specimen was PBMCs or T cells enriched from blood (not recorded which). These receptors originate from a man aged 25 to 40 who had recovered from COVID-19.

This clone showed up just a few times. The chain has TRBV19 and TRBJ1-1, with unresolved D. This CDR3 has 14 residues. The ends were cut back, 8 bases at V and 6 bases at J, with 19 bases in the middle. Germline assignment: CDR1 LNHDA and CDR2 SQIVND (reference sequence). CDR3 bases: TGTGCCAGTCGGGGTCCCCACACTGCAGCTGAAGCTTTCTTT. This translates into CASRGPHTAAEAFF.

This clone occurred once. The chain employs TRBV28 and TRBJ2-2; D is uncertain. Deletions cut 3 bases from V and 6 bases from J, with 5 bases between. The CDR3 contains 12 residues. The V gene's germline CDR1 is MDHEN and CDR2 SYDVKM. The CDR3 nucleotides are TGTGCCAGCAGTTTGCCGGCCGGGGAGCTGTTTTTT. Its protein is CASSLPAGELFF.

This clone was seen once. This chain uses TRBV18 with TRBJ2-1; a weak D match, TRBD1 (5 bases). Germline CDR1 is KGHSH and CDR2 is LQKENI. V lost 5 bases and J 14 bases, leaving 22 bases between the germline ends. The CDR3 sequence is 14 residues long. Written as DNA, the CDR3 is TGTGCCAGCTCAACCAACCTGTTGACAGTACCGGAGTTCTTC. Its translation is CASSTNLLTVPEFF.

V gene TRBV3-1 (or the pseudogene TRBV3-2) combines with J gene TRBJ2-7; D is ambiguous. Trimming took 0 bases from V and 3 from J, leaving 9 bases between them. Germline V gene lookup returns CDR1 LGHDT and CDR2 YNNKEL (reference sequence). The CDR3 is 14 residues long. CDR3 loop: CASSQDSRNYEQYF. The CDR3 DNA follows: TGTGCCAGCAGCCAAGATTCGAGAAACTACGAGCAGTACTTC.

Written as DNA, the CDR3 is TGCGCCAGCAGCCAAGATCTTGGGCAGGGGAATCAGCCCCAGCATTTT. It encodes CASSQDLGQGNQPQHF. The chain uses TRBV4-1 and TRBJ1-5, with TRBD1 as a possible D gene (6 bases). This CDR3 comprises 16 residues. Germline CDR1 is MGHRA and CDR2 is YSYEKL. V was shortened by 0 bases and J by 4 bases, with 13 bases between the two germline ends.

This clone has just one count. The chain couples TRBV5-4 to TRBJ2-2, with 7 bases that match TRBD1. Unmatched junction bases numbered 7, after V lost 4 bases and J lost 1 base. Germline V lookup: CDR1 SGHNT, CDR2 YYREEE (reference sequence). The CDR3 totals 16 residues. The CDR3 sequence is CASSGPGQKNTGELFF. The CDR3, as DNA: TGTGCCAGCAGCGGTCCGGGACAGAAGAACACCGGGGAGCTGTTTTTT.

The genes are TRBV11-3 and TRBJ2-5; perhaps TRBD1 as D (6 bases). The V end was cut by 5 bases, the J end by 1 base, with 20 bases between. The germline gives CDR1 SGHNT, CDR2 YENEEA. This CDR3 has 17 amino acids. The chain's CDR3 is CASSPGQHFGSQETQYF. CDR3 coding DNA: TGTGCCAGCAGCCCCGGACAGCATTTTGGGTCCCAAGAGACCCAGTACTTC.

The chain recombines TRBV4-1 with TRBJ1-1, with 10 positions matching TRBD1. The CDR3 is 15 amino acids. V lost 4 bases and J lost 6; bases outside the gene matches: 8. Germline V gene lookup returns CDR1 MGHRA and CDR2 YSYEKL. CDR3 sequence reads: CASSRKTGGDSEAFF. In nucleotides, the CDR3 is TGCGCCAGCAGCCGAAAGACAGGGGGCGACTCTGAAGCTTTCTTT.

This CDR3 is CASSPRDTYSYEQYF. CDR3 sequence (DNA): TGTGCCAGCTCACCTAGGGACACTTACTCCTACGAGCAGTACTTC. The chain combines TRBV18 with TRBJ2-7; tentative D call: TRBD1 (6 bases). Trimming removed 3 bases from V and 0 bases from J, with 12 bases in between. The CDR3 is 15 amino acids. Germline-derived CDR1 and CDR2 are KGHSH and LQKENI. The whole variable domain, filled in from reference TRBV18 and TRBJ2-7, reads NAGVMQNPRHLVRRRGQEARLRCSPMKGHSHVYWYRQLPEEGLKFMVYLQKENIIDESGMPKERFSAEFPKEGPSILRIQQVVRGDSAAYFCASSPRDTYSYEQYFGPGTRLTVT.